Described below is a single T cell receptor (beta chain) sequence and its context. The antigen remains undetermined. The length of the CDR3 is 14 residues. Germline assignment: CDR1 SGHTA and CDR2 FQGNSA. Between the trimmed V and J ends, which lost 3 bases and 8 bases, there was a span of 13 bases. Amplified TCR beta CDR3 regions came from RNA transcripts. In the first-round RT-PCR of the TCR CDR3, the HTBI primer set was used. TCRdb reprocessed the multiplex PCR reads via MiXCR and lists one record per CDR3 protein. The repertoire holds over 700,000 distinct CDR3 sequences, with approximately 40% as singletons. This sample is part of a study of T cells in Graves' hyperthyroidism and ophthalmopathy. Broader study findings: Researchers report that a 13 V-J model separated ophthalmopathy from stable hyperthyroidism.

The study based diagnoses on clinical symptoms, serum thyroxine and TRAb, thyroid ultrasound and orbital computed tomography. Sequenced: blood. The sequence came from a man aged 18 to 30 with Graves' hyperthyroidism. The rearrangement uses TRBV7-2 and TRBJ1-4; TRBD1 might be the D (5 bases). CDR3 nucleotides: TGTGCCAGCAGCTTGTTTTCTGGGGGAGAAAAACTGTTTTTT. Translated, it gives CASSLFSGGEKLFF. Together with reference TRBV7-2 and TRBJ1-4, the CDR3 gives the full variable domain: GAGVSQSPSNKVTEKGKDVELRCDPISGHTALYWYRQSLGQGLEFLIYFQGNSAPDKSGLPSDRFSAERTGGSVSTLTIQRTQQEDSAVYLCASSLFSGGEKLFFGSGTQLSVL.